Shown below are 12 T cell receptor beta chains from a single sample sequenced in a study of blood T cell repertoires in COVID-19. The method was immunoSEQ multiplex PCR; TCRdb's version includes in-frame clones alone and lacks a portion of them. The data contain around 150,000 clones, approximately 84% of them singletons. Sequenced: peripheral blood. The receptors come from a woman of 80 years or more with acute or convalescent COVID-19.

The chain recombines TRBV10-2 with TRBJ2-1; the D gene is possibly TRBD1 (5 bases). CDR1 and CDR2 (germline): WSHSY, SAAADI. The length of the CDR3 is 11 residues. The V gene lost 6 bases and the J gene lost 5 bases, with 5 bases spanning the gap. This CDR3 reads CASRGHNEQFF. For the CDR3, the DNA is TGCGCCAGCAGGGGGCACAATGAGCAGTTCTTC.

This sequence joins TRBV7-9 and TRBJ2-7; D is undetermined. Germline lookup yields CDR1 SEHNR and CDR2 FQNEAQ (reference sequence). Between the trimmed V and J ends, which lost 1 base and 5 bases, there was a span of 6 bases. The CDR3 runs to 12 residues. For the CDR3, the DNA is TGTGCCAGCAGCTTAGACCGAGACGAGCAGTACTTC. Protein: CASSLDRDEQYF.

This sequence joins TRBV5-1 and TRBJ2-2, with D unclear. V was pared by 1 base and J by 6 bases, with 10 bases between. From germline, CDR1 is SGHRS and CDR2 YFSETQ. The CDR3 has 14 amino acids. Written as DNA, the CDR3 is TGCGCCAGCAGCTTGACAGCCTCCTCCGGGGAGCTGTTTTTT. Protein sequence: CASSLTASSGELFF.

This chain links TRBV12-3 or TRBV12-4 with TRBJ2-1, with 10 bases fitting TRBD1. The CDR3 runs to 12 residues. The J segment lost 13 bases and the V segment lost 6 bases, leaving 6 bases of the junction unmatched. CDR3 sequence (DNA): TGTGCCAGCAGCAAAGGGACAGGGGTACAGTTCTTC. It encodes CASSKGTGVQFF.

This chain links TRBV12-5 with TRBJ2-5, with D perhaps matching TRBD2 (5 bases). Looked up from germline, CDR1 is LGHNT and CDR2 is FRNRAP. CDR3 length equals 14 residues. Trimming stripped 5 bases from V and 0 bases from J, with 10 bases between. The DNA of the CDR3 is TGTGCTAGTGGTCCGGGGATGAACCAAGAGACCCAGTACTTC. Its translation is CASGPGMNQETQYF. The full variable domain, completed using reference TRBV12-5 and TRBJ2-5, is DARVTQTPRHKVTEMGQEVTMRCQPILGHNTVFWYRQTMMQGLELLAYFRNRAPLDDSGMPKDRFSAEMPDATLATLKIQPSEPRDSAVYFCASGPGMNQETQYFGPGTRLLVL.

The J gene is TRBJ1-4, the V gene TRBV5-5; D is possibly TRBD1 (6 bases). The CDR3 consists of 14 residues. The germline V gene encodes CDR1 SGHKS and CDR2 YYEKEE (reference sequence). Trimming removed 5 bases at V and 4 bases at J, with 12 bases between. The CDR3 DNA sequence: TGTGCCAGCAGGGCAGGGGCTAATAATGAAAAACTGTTTTTT. It translates to CASRAGANNEKLFF.

This chain connects TRBV5-4 to TRBJ2-5, with TRBD1 matching over 7 bases. Trimming took 4 bases from V and 0 from J; bases not matched to a gene: 6. The CDR3 covers 15 residues. Germline V lookup: CDR1 SGHNT, CDR2 YYREEE (reference sequence). The DNA of the CDR3 is TGTGCCAGCAGCCTGACCGGGACAGACCAAGAGACCCAGTACTTC. It is translated as CASSLTGTDQETQYF.

This chain joins TRBV9 and TRBJ2-3, with unresolved D. The CDR3 extends over 15 amino acids. V dropped 0 bases and J dropped 2 bases, with 10 bases sitting between them. Looked up from germline, CDR1 is SGDLS and CDR2 is YYNGEE. The CDR3 region has the DNA TGTGCCAGCAGCGTAGCTGGCATCTCCACAGATACGCAGTATTTT. It codes for CASSVAGISTDTQYF.

The rearrangement joins TRBV27 to TRBJ2-7; D is unresolved. Trimming stripped 6 bases from V and 0 bases from J, with 9 bases between. The CDR3 loop spans 13 amino acids. Germline V CDR1 and CDR2: MNHEY, SMNVEV (reference sequence). In DNA, the CDR3 is TGTGCCAGCAGCTCAGATTTCTCCTACGAGCAGTACTTC. Translating gives CASSSDFSYEQYF.

The chain joins TRBV11-2 to TRBJ2-1, with 8 positions matching TRBD1. This CDR3 contains 17 residues. Germline CDR1 SGHAT, CDR2 FQNNGV. The trim removed 0 bases at V and 8 bases at J, leaving 12 bases unmatched. In DNA, the CDR3 is TGTGCCAGCAGCTTAGATCTATGGGCAGGGGGCGCGCATGAGCAGTTCTTC. Its translation is CASSLDLWAGGAHEQFF.

This clone was found a few times. The genes are TRBV19 and TRBJ1-1; perhaps TRBD1 as D (6 bases). Trimming cost V 7 bases and J 7 bases, with 13 bases left between them. CDR1 LNHDA and CDR2 SQIVND come from the germline V gene (reference sequence). CDR3 length: 12 amino acids. In nucleotides, the CDR3 is TGTGCCAGTACTAGGGGGTCTAATGAAGCTTTCTTT. It translates to CASTRGSNEAFF.

The chain employs TRBV2 and TRBJ2-3; D is perhaps TRBD2 (5 bases). Trimming pared 8 bases from V and 5 bases from J, leaving 14 bases between. CDR1 is SNHLY, CDR2 FYNNEI, per germline. The CDR3 extends over 13 amino acids. In nucleotides, the CDR3 is TGTGCCAGCGGGAGTTTACGCCAAGATACGCAGTATTTT. This sequence encodes CASGSLRQDTQYF.